Listed below are T cell receptor beta chains from one sample, sequenced in a study of blood T cell repertoires in COVID-19. TCRdb's copy holds only in-frame clones and misses some; the assay was immunoSEQ multiplex PCR. The repertoire includes a few hundred thousand clones, more than 85% of them detected once, and just under 9% sits in the top ten. Sequencing was done on a sample of PBMCs or T cells enriched from blood (not recorded which). These receptors all come from a man aged 35 to 55 who had recovered from COVID-19. The CDR3 runs from the conserved cysteine through the conserved F or W. A D gene is named only where the DNA matches it firmly. Size values are once, few and many counts, or a class for expanded clones, and some rows have none.

>NA|TRBV7-9|NA|TRBJ2-1
CASSFTGTPQDEQFF
TGTGCCAGCAGCTTCACCGGGACTCCCCAGGATGAGCAGTTCTTC
>NA|TRBV2|NA|TRBJ2-2
CASSGTEKVGGELFF
TGTGCCAGCAGTGGGACAGAGAAAGTGGGCGGGGAGCTGTTTTTT
>TRBD1|TRBV24-1|NA|TRBJ2-7
CATSDSTGAYEQYF
TGTGCCACCAGTGACTCGACAGGGGCCTACGAGCAGTACTTC
>NA|TRBV5-6|NA|TRBJ1-5
CASSLASGLNQPQHF
TGTGCCAGCAGCTTGGCCAGCGGACTCAATCAGCCCCAGCATTTT
>NA|TRBV7-2|NA|TRBJ2-4
CASSLGGAIQYF
TGTGCCAGCAGCTTAGGCGGGGCCATTCAGTACTTC
>TRBD1|TRBV3-1/TRBV3-2|NA|TRBJ2-3
CASSSLTGTGGLSTDTQYF
TGTGCCAGCAGCTCCTTAACCGGGACAGGGGGCTTAAGCACAGATACGCAGTATTTT
>NA|TRBV11-3|NA|TRBJ2-5
CASSPTGGGSWETQYF
TGTGCCAGCAGCCCCACGGGTGGGGGCAGTTGGGAGACCCAGTACTTC
>TRBD2|TRBV28|NA|TRBJ2-2
CASRSDLSGDYTGELFF
TGTGCCAGCAGGTCCGATTTAAGCGGGGATTACACCGGGGAGCTGTTTTTT
>NA|TRBV18|NA|TRBJ2-7
CASSPSSRGGGEQYF
TGTGCCAGCTCACCATCCTCCCGGGGAGGGGGCGAGCAGTACTTC
>NA|TRBV7-3|NA|TRBJ1-3
CASSSQGGSGNTIYF
TGTGCCAGCAGCTCCCAAGGGGGCTCTGGAAACACCATATATTTT
>TRBD2|TRBV7-9|NA|TRBJ2-5
CASSSLRGGLIQETQYF
TGTGCCAGCAGCTCCCTTCGGGGGGGCCTTATACAAGAGACCCAGTACTTC
>NA|TRBV24-1|NA|TRBJ2-3
CATSDFYPCSDTQYF
TGTGCCACCAGTGATTTTTATCCGTGTTCAGATACGCAGTATTTT
>NA|TRBV27|NA|TRBJ1-1
CASSFRVNTEAFF
TGTGCCAGCAGTTTTCGCGTGAACACTGAAGCTTTCTTT
>NA|TRBV7-2|few|TRBJ2-7
CASSVSIDYEQYF
TGTGCCAGCAGCGTTAGCATTGACTACGAGCAGTACTTC
>TRBD1|TRBV7-6|NA|TRBJ2-3
CASGGATGSDTDTQYF
TGTGCCAGCGGAGGAGCGACAGGGTCTGACACAGATACGCAGTATTTT
>NA|TRBV30|NA|TRBJ2-7
CAWSPNPDRWGPYEQYF
TGTGCCTGGAGTCCTAACCCCGACAGGTGGGGCCCTTACGAGCAGTACTTC
>NA|TRBV21-1|NA|TRBJ1-5
CASIRDHGITRAGNNQPQHF
TGTGCCAGCATTAGGGATCACGGGATTACTAGGGCCGGGAACAATCAGCCCCAGCATTTT
>TRBD1|TRBV5-1|NA|TRBJ1-3
CASSQQGTGNTIYF
TGCGCCAGCAGCCAACAGGGGACTGGAAACACCATATATTTT
>NA|TRBV24-1|NA|TRBJ2-3
CATSDFMDTQYF
TGTGCCACCAGTGATTTTATGGATACGCAGTATTTT
>NA|TRBV28|NA|TRBJ2-1
CASSLAGISYNEQFF
TGTGCCAGCAGTTTAGCCGGGATCTCCTACAATGAGCAGTTCTTC
>NA|TRBV7-8|NA|TRBJ2-2
CASTPARDTGELFF
TGTGCCAGCACCCCGGCGCGGGACACCGGGGAGCTGTTTTTT
>NA|TRBV18|NA|TRBJ1-2
CASSQPALIADSSNYGYTF
TGTGCCAGCTCACAGCCCGCCTTAATTGCGGACTCCTCTAACTATGGCTACACCTTC
>TRBD2|TRBV5-1|NA|TRBJ2-1
CASSLGGELAGTYNEQFF
TGCGCCAGCAGCTTGGGCGGGGAACTAGCGGGGACCTACAATGAGCAGTTCTTC
>NA|TRBV27|NA|TRBJ1-4
CASSLPTGNRKLFF
TGTGCCAGCAGTTTACCTACAGGGAACAGAAAACTGTTTTTT
>NA|TRBV4-3|NA|TRBJ2-5
CASSQAPRGETQYF
TGCGCCAGCAGCCAAGCTCCCCGGGGGGAGACCCAGTACTTC
>TRBD1|TRBV5-1|few|TRBJ2-5
CASHRGHGETQYF
TGCGCCAGCCACAGGGGGCACGGGGAGACCCAGTACTTC
>TRBD2|TRBV11-2|NA|TRBJ2-1
CASSRLAGAYNEQFF
TGTGCCAGCAGCCGGCTGGCGGGAGCCTACAATGAGCAGTTCTTC
>NA|TRBV27|NA|TRBJ1-2
CASSYLTGPLYGYTF
TGTGCCAGCAGTTACCTCACAGGGCCCCTCTATGGCTACACCTTC
>TRBD1|TRBV6-4|NA|TRBJ2-3
CASSLDRGRTDTQYF
TGTGCCAGCAGTTTGGACAGGGGAAGAACAGATACGCAGTATTTT
>NA|TRBV12-2|NA|TRBJ1-4
CASRLVAGIQEKLFF
TGTGCAAGTCGCTTAGTGGCAGGGATCCAAGAAAAACTGTTTTTT
>NA|TRBV7-3|NA|TRBJ2-2
CASSLAGGSNTGELFF
TGTGCCAGCAGCTTAGCCGGGGGATCAAACACCGGGGAGCTGTTTTTT
>NA|TRBV18|NA|TRBJ2-7
CASSPMQEGEQYF
TGTGCCAGCTCACCAATGCAGGAGGGCGAGCAGTACTTC
>NA|TRBV27|few|TRBJ1-2
CASRGPRYYGYTF
TGTGCCAGCAGGGGGCCGAGGTACTATGGCTACACCTTC
>NA|TRBV9|once|TRBJ1-1
CASSARKSVMDTEAFF
TGTGCCAGCAGCGCCCGGAAAAGCGTAATGGACACTGAAGCTTTCTTT
>NA|TRBV15|NA|TRBJ1-1
CATSRPTETPTWNTEAFF
TGTGCCACCAGCAGGCCGACAGAGACCCCCACTTGGAACACTGAAGCTTTCTTT
>TRBD1|TRBV18|once|TRBJ2-7
CASSPRDRGPYDEQYF
TGTGCCAGCTCACCCCGGGACAGGGGGCCCTATGACGAGCAGTACTTC
>NA|TRBV6-5|NA|TRBJ1-1
CASLAGQGSTEAFF
TGTGCCAGCCTCGCAGGGCAGGGAAGTACTGAAGCTTTCTTT
>TRBD1|TRBV2|NA|TRBJ2-1
CASSGQGYNEQFF
TGTGCCAGCAGTGGACAGGGTTACAATGAGCAGTTCTTC
>TRBD1|TRBV27|once|TRBJ2-1
CASRPGGLFEQFF
TGTGCCAGCAGGCCAGGGGGCCTATTTGAGCAGTTCTTC
>NA|TRBV3-1/TRBV3-2|once|TRBJ2-6
CASSQVGLTGANVLTF
TGTGCCAGCAGCCAGGTAGGACTAACTGGGGCCAACGTCCTGACTTTC
>TRBD2|TRBV5-4|NA|TRBJ2-7
CASSWDRDYYEQYF
TGTGCCAGCAGCTGGGACCGGGACTACTACGAGCAGTACTTC
>TRBD2|TRBV5-1|NA|TRBJ2-1
CASSPTQTSGVNEQFF
TGCGCCAGCAGCCCCACTCAGACTAGCGGGGTCAATGAGCAGTTCTTC
>NA|TRBV7-8|NA|TRBJ2-7
CASSSYVFSASDEQYF
TGTGCCAGCAGCTCCTACGTCTTTTCCGCGAGCGACGAGCAGTACTTC
>NA|TRBV7-2|NA|TRBJ2-2
CASSLRFTGELFF
TGTGCCAGCAGCTTGAGGTTCACCGGGGAGCTGTTTTTT
>NA|TRBV9|NA|TRBJ2-1
CASSRGEEYNEQFF
TGTGCCAGCAGCCGGGGAGAAGAATACAATGAGCAGTTCTTC
>NA|TRBV3-1/TRBV3-2|NA|TRBJ1-1
CASSQEPSVPNTEAFF
TGTGCCAGCAGCCAAGAGCCCAGCGTCCCGAACACTGAAGCTTTCTTT
>TRBD2|TRBV3-1/TRBV3-2|once|TRBJ2-1
CASSQVGGSRAEQFF
TGTGCCAGCAGCCAAGTAGGCGGGAGTAGGGCTGAGCAGTTCTTC
>NA|TRBV21-1|NA|TRBJ1-1
CASSTPRGPEGEAFF
TGTGCCAGCAGCACACCGCGAGGCCCCGAAGGTGAAGCTTTCTTT
>TRBD1|TRBV6-5|NA|TRBJ1-1
CASSPSRTGVTEAFF
TGTGCCAGCAGTCCCTCCCGCACAGGGGTCACTGAAGCTTTCTTT
>NA|TRBV7-2|NA|TRBJ1-1
CASSLETRGVTEAFF
TGTGCCAGCAGCTTAGAAACCAGGGGAGTGACTGAAGCTTTCTTT
>TRBD1|TRBV27|NA|TRBJ1-1
CASARDREGTEAFF
TGTGCCAGCGCGAGGGACAGGGAAGGCACTGAAGCTTTCTTT
>NA|TRBV18|few|TRBJ2-7
CASSERTVGSEQYF
TGTGCCAGCTCCGAAAGAACCGTGGGGAGCGAGCAGTACTTC
>TRBD1|TRBV7-8|NA|TRBJ2-1
CASRKGQEAYNEQFF
TGTGCCAGCAGAAAGGGACAGGAGGCCTACAATGAGCAGTTCTTC
>NA|TRBV5-1|NA|TRBJ2-1
CASSPLADSYNEQFF
TGCGCCAGCAGCCCGTTAGCCGACTCCTACAATGAGCAGTTCTTC
>TRBD1|TRBV27|many|TRBJ2-7
CASRPYRGQTYEQYF
TGTGCCAGCAGGCCCTACAGGGGGCAAACCTACGAGCAGTACTTC
>TRBD1|TRBV7-8|NA|TRBJ2-1
CASSLSRGQGNEQFF
TGTGCCAGCAGCTTAAGTCGAGGACAGGGGAATGAGCAGTTCTTC
>NA|TRBV6-4|NA|TRBJ1-1
CASSATENTEAFF
TGTGCCAGCAGTGCGACAGAGAACACTGAAGCTTTCTTT
>NA|TRBV6-5|NA|TRBJ2-7
CASSKGGVYAYEQYF
TGTGCCAGCAGCAAGGGGGGGGTCTACGCGTACGAGCAGTACTTC